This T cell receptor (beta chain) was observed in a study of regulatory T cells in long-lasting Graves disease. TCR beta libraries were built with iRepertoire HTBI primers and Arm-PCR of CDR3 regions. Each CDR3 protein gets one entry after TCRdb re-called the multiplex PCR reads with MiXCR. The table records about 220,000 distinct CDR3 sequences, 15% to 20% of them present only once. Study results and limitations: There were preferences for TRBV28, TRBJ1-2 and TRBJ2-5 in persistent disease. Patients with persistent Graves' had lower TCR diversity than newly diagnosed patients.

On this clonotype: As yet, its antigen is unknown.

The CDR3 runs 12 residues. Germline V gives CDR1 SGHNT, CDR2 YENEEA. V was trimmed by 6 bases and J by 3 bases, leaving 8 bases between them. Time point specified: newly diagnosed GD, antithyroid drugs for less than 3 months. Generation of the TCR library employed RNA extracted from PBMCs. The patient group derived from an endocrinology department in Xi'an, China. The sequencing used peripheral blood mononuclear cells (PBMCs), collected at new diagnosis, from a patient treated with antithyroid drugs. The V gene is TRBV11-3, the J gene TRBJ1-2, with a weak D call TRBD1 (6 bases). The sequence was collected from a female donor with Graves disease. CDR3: CASSQGYYGYTF. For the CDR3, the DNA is TGTGCCAGCAGTCAGGGGTACTATGGCTACACCTTC. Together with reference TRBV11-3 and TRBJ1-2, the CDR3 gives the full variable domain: EAGVVQSPRYKIIEKKQPVAFWCNPISGHNTLYWYLQNLGQGPELLIRYENEEAVDDSQLPKDRFSAERLKGVDSTLKIQPAELGDSAVYLCASSQGYYGYTFGSGTRLTVV.